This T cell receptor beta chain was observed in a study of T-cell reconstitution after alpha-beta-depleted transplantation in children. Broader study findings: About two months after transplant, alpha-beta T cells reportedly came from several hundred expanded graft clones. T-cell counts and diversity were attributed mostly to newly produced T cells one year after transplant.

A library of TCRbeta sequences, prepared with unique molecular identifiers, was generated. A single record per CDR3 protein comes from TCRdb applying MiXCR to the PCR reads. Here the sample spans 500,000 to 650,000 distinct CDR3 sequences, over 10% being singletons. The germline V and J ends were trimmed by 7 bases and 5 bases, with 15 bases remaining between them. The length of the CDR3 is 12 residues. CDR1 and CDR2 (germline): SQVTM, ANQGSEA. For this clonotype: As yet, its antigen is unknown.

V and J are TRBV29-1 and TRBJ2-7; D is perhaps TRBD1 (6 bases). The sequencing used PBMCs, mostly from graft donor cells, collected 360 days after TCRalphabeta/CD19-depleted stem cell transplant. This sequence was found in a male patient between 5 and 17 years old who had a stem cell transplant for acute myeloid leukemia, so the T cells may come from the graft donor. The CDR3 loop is CSAQTTGHEQYF. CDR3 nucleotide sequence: TGCAGCGCCCAGACCACAGGGCACGAGCAGTACTTC.